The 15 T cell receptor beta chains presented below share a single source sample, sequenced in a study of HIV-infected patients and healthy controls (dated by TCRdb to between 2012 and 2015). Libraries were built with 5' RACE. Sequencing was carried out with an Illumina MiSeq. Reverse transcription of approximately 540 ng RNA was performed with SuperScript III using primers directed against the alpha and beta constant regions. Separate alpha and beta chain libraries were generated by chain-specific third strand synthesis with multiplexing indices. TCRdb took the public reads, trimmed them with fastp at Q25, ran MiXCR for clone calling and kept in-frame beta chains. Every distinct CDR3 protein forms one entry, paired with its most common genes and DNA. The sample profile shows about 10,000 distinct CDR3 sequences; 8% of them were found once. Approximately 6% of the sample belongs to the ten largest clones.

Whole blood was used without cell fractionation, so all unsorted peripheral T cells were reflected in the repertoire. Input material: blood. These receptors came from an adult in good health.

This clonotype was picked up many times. The CDR3 nucleotides read TGTGCCAGCAGCCCTGACAGGGCCTCCTACAATGAGCAGTTCTTC. It yields the protein CASSPDRASYNEQFF. J is TRBJ2-1 and V is TRBV7-7, with 7 bases aligning to TRBD1. Germline CDR1 is SSHAT and CDR2 is FNYEAQ (reference sequence). This CDR3 comprises 15 residues. J lost 0 bases, V lost 5 bases, and 4 bases had no gene match.

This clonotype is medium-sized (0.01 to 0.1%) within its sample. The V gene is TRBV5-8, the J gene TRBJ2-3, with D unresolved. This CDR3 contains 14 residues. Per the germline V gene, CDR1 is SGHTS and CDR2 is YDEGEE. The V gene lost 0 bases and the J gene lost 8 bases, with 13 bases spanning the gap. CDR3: CASSLGSTDGTQYF. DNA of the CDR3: TGTGCCAGCAGCTTGGGTTCGACGGACGGTACGCAGTATTTT.

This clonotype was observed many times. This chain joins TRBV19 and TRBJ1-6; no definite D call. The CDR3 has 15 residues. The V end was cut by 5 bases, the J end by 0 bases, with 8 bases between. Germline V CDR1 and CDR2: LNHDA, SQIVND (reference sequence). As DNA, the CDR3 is TGTGCCAGTAGTGAGCTTAGCTCCTATAATTCACCCCTCCACTTT. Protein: CASSELSSYNSPLHF.

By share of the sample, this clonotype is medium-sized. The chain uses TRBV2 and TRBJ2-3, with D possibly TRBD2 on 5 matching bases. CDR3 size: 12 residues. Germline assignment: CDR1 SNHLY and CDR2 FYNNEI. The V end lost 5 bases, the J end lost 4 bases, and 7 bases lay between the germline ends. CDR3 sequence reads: CASSRGADTQYF. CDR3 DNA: TGTGCCAGCAGTCGGGGTGCAGATACGCAGTATTTT. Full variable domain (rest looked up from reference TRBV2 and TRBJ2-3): EPEVTQTPSHQVTQMGQEVILRCVPISNHLYFYWYRQILGQKVEFLVSFYNNEISEKSEIFDDQFSVERPDGSNFTLKIRSTKLEDSAMYFCASSRGADTQYFGPGTRLTVL.

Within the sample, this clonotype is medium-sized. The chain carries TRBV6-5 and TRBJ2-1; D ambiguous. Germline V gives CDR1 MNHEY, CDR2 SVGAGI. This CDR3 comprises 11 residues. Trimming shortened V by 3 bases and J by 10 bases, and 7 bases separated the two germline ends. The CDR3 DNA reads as TGTGCCAGCAGTTATGCTGGAGAGCAGTTCTTC. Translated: CASSYAGEQFF.

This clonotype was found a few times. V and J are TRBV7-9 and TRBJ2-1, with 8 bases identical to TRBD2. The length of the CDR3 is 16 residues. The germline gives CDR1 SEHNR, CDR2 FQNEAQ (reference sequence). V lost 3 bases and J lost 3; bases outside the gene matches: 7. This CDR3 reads CASSFRREVSYNEQFF. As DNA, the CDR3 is TGTGCCAGCAGCTTTCGGCGGGAGGTCAGCTACAATGAGCAGTTCTTC.

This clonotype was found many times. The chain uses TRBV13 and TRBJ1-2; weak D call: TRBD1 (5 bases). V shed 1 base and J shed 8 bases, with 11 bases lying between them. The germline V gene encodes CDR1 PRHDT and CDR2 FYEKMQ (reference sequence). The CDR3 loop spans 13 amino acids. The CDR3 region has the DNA TGTGCCAGCAGCTTAGTAGCAGGGATCGGCTACACCTTC. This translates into CASSLVAGIGYTF.

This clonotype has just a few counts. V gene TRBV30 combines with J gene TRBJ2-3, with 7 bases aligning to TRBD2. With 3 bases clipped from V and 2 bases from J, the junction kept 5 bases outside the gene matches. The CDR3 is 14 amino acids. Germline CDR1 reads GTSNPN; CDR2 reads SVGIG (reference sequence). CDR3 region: CAWRLSGATDTQYF. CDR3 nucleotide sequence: TGTGCCTGGAGGCTAAGCGGGGCCACAGATACGCAGTATTTT.

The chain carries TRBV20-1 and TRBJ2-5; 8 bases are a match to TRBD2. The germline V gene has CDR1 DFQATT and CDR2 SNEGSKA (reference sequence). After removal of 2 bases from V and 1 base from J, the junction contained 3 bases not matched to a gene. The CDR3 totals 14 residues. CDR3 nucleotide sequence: TGCAGTGCTAGATCCCGGGGGGGCCAAGAGACCCAGTACTTC. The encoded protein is CSARSRGGQETQYF.

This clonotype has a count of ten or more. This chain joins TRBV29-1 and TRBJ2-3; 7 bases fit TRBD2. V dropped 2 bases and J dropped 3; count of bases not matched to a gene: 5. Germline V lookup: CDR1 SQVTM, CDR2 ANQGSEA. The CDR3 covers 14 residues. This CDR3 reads CSVERRERTDTQYF. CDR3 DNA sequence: TGCAGCGTTGAAAGGCGGGAGAGGACAGATACGCAGTATTTT.

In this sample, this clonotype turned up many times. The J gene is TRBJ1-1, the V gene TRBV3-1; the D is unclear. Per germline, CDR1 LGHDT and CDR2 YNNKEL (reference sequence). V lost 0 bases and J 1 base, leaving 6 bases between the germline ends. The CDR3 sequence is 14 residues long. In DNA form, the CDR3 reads TGTGCCAGCAGCCAAGATAGCAGGAACACTGAAGCTTTCTTT. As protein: CASSQDSRNTEAFF.

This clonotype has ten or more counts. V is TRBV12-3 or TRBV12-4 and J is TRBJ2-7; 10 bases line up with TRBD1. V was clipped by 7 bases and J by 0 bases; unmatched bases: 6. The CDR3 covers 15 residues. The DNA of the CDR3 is TGTGCCAGCACCTCGGGACAGGGGCGCTCCTACGAGCAGTACTTC. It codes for CASTSGQGRSYEQYF.

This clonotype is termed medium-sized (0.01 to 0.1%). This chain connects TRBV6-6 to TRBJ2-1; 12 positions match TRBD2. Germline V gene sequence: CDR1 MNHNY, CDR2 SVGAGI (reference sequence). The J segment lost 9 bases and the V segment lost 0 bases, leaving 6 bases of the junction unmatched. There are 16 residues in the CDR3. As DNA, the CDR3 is TGTGCCAGCAGTTACTCGAAGACTAGCGGGGGCGGTGAGCAGTTCTTC. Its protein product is CASSYSKTSGGGEQFF.

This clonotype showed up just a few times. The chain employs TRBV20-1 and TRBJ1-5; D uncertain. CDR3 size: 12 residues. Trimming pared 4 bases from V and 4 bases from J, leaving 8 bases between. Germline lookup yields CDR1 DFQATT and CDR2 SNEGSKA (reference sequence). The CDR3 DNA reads TGCAGTGCTACCACTACGAATCAGCCCCAGCATTTT. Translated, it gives CSATTTNQPQHF.

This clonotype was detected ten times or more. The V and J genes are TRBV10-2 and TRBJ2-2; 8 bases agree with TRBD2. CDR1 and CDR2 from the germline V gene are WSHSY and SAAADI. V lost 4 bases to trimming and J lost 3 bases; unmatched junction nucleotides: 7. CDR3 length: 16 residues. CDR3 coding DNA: TGCGCCAGCAGTGCTAGAGCGGGAGCCGACACCGGGGAGCTGTTTTTT. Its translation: CASSARAGADTGELFF.